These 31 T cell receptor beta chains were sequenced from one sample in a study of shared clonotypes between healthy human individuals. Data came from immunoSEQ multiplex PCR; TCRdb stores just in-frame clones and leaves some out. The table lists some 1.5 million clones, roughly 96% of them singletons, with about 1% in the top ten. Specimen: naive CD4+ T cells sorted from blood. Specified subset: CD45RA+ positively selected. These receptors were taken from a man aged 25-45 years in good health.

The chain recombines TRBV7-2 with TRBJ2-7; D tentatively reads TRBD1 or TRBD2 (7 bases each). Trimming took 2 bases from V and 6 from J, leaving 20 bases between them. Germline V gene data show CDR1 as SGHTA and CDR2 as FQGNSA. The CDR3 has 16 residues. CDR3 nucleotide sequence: TGTGCCAGCAGCTTAATCGGTCGGACCAGGGGGGGCGAGCAGTACTTC. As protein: CASSLIGRTRGGEQYF.

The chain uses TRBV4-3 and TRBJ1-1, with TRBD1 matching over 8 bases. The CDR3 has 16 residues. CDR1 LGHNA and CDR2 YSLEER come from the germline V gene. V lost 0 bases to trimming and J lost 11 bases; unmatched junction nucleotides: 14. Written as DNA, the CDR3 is TGCGCCAGCAGCCAAGATCTGGTTAGGACAGGGCAAGGGGCTTTCTTT. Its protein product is CASSQDLVRTGQGAFF.

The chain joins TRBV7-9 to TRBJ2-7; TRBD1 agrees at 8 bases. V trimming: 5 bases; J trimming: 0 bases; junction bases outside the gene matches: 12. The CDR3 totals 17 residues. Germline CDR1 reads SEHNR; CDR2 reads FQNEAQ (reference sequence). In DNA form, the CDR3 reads TGTGCCAGCAGCCTACCGAGGACAGGGAGAAACTCCTACGAGCAGTACTTC. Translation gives CASSLPRTGRNSYEQYF.

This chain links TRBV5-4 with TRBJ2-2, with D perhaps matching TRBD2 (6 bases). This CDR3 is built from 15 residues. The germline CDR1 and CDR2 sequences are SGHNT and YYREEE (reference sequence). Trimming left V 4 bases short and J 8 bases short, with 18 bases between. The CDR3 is CASSILRDSPGELFF. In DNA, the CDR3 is TGTGCCAGCAGCATCCTCCGGGACTCCCCTGGGGAGCTGTTTTTT.

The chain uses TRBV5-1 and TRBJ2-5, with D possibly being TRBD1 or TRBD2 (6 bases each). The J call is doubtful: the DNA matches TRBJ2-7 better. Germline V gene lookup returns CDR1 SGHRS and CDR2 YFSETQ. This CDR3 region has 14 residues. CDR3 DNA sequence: TGCGCCAGCAGCTTGGAGGGGGGAACCTACGAGCAGTACTTC. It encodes CASSLEGGTYEQYF.

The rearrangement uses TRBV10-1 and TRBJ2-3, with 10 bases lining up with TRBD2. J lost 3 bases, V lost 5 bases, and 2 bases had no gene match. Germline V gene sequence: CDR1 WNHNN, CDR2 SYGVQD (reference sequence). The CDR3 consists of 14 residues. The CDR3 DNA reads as TGCGCCAGCAGTCCTAGCGGGAGTACAGATACGCAGTATTTT. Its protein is CASSPSGSTDTQYF.

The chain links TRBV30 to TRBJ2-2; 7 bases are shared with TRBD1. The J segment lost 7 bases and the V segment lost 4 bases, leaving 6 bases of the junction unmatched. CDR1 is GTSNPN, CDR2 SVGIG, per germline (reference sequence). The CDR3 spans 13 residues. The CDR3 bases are TGTGCCTGGAATTACAGGGGAGACGGGGAGCTGTTTTTT. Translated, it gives CAWNYRGDGELFF. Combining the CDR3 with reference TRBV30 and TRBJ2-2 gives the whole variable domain SQTIHQWPATLVQPVGSPLSLECTVEGTSNPNLYWYRQAAGRGLQLLFYSVGIGQISSEVPQNLSASRPQDRQFILSSKKLLLSDSGFYLCAWNYRGDGELFFGEGSRLTVL.

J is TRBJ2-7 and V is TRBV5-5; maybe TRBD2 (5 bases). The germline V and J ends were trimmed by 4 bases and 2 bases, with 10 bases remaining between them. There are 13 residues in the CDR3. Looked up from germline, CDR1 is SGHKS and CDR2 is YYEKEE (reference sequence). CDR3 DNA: TGTGCCAGCAGCCAGCGGACCCCCTACGAGCAGTACTTC. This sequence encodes CASSQRTPYEQYF. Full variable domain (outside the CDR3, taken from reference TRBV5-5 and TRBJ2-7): DAGVTQSPTHLIKTRGQQVTLRCSPISGHKSVSWYQQVLGQGPQFIFQYYEKEERGRGNFPDRFSARQFPNYSSELNVNALLLGDSALYLCASSQRTPYEQYFGPGTRLTVT.

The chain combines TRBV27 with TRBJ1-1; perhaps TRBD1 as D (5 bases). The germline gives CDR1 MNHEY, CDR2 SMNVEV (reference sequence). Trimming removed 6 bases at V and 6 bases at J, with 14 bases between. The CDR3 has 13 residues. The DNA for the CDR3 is TGTGCCAGCAGCGCCCTCGGGACTTCTGAAGCTTTCTTT. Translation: CASSALGTSEAFF.

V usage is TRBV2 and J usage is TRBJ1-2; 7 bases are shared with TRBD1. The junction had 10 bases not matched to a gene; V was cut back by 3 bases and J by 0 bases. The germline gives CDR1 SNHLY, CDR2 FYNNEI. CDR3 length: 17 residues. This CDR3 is CASSERITGAPNYGYTF. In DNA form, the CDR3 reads TGTGCCAGCAGTGAGAGGATTACAGGGGCCCCTAACTATGGCTACACCTTC.

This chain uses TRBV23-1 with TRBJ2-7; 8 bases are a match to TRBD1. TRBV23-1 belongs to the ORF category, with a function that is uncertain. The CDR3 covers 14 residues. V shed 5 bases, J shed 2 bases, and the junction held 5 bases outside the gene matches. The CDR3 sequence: CASSGDRGPYEQYF. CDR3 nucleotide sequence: TGCGCCAGCAGTGGAGACAGGGGTCCCTACGAGCAGTACTTC.

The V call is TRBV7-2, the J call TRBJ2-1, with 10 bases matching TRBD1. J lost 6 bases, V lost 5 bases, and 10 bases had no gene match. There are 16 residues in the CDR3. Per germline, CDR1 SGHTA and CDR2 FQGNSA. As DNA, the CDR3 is TGTGCCAGCAGCGTACGACGGGACAGGGGTGGCAATGAGCAGTTCTTC. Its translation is CASSVRRDRGGNEQFF.

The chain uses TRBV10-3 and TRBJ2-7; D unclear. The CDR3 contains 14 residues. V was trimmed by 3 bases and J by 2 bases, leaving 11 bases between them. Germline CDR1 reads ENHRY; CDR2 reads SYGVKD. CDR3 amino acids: CAISDKDEAYEQYF. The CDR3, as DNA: TGTGCCATCAGTGACAAGGACGAAGCCTACGAGCAGTACTTC.

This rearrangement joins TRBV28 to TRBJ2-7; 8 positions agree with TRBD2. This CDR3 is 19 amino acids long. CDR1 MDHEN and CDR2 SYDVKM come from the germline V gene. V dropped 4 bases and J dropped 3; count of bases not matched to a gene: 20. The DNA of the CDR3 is TGTGCCAGCAGTTCCCCGCTACCCCGGGAGGGTAAAGGGGTCTACGAGCAGTACTTC. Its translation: CASSSPLPREGKGVYEQYF.

This CDR3 is CASSLVQGTSGRQETQYF. Written as DNA, the CDR3 is TGTGCCAGCAGCTTAGTCCAAGGGACTAGCGGGAGGCAAGAGACCCAGTACTTC. V and J are TRBV11-2 and TRBJ2-5; 15 bases agree with TRBD2. The CDR3 has 18 residues. After removal of 1 base from V and 2 bases from J, the junction contained 5 bases not matched to a gene. Germline-derived CDR1 and CDR2 are SGHAT and FQNNGV.

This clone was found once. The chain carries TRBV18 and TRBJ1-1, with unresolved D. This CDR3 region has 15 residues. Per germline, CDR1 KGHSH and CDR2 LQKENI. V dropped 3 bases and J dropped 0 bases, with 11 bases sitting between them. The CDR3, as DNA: TGTGCCAGCTCACCTATGAAAGGAATGAACACTGAAGCTTTCTTT. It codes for CASSPMKGMNTEAFF.

As DNA, the CDR3 is TGTGCCAGCCGCCTCCAGGGGGCGAATCATGGGGCCACTGAAGCTTTCTTT. This gives the protein CASRLQGANHGATEAFF. The gene calls are TRBV7-5 and TRBJ1-1; no check of the table's D call, TRBD1, against the DNA was made. TRBV7-5 is listed as a pseudogene. The CDR3 length is 17 residues.

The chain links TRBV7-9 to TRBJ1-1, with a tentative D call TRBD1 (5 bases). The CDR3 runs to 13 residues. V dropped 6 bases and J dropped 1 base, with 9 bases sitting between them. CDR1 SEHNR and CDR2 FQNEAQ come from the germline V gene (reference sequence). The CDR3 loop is CASSSGANTEAFF. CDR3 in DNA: TGTGCCAGCAGTTCCGGGGCGAACACTGAAGCTTTCTTT.

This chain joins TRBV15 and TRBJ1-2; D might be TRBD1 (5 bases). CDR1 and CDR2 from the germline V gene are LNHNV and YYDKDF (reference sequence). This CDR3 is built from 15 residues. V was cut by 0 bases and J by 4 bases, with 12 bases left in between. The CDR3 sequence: CATSRDLGGSYGYTF. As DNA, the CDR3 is TGTGCCACCAGCAGAGATCTCGGGGGATCCTATGGCTACACCTTC.

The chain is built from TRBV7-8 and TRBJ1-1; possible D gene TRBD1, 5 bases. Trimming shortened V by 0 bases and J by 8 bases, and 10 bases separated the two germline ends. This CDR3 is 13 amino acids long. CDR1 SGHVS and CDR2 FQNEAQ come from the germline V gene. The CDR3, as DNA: TGTGCCAGCAGCTTAGCGCGGGGGGAGGAAGCTTTCTTT. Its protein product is CASSLARGEEAFF.

As DNA, the CDR3 is TGTGCCAGCAGACGTGGACAGGTTAACACCGGGGAGCTGTTTTTT. It encodes CASRRGQVNTGELFF. This sequence joins TRBV11-2 and TRBJ2-2; TRBD1 matches at 7 bases. Trimming cost V 6 bases and J 2 bases; bases outside gene matches: 6. Germline CDR1 and CDR2: SGHAT and FQNNGV. The CDR3 has 15 residues.

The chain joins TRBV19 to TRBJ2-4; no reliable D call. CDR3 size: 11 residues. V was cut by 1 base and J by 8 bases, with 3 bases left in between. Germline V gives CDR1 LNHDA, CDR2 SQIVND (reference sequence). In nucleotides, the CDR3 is TGTGCCAGTAGTATAGCCCACATTCAGTACTTC. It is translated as CASSIAHIQYF.

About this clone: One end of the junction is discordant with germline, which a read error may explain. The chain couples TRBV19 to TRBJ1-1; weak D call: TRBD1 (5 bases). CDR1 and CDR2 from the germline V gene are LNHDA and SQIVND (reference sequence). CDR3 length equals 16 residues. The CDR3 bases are TGTGCCAGTAGTACATTCGCCGGGACCCTGAACGCTGAAGCTTTCTTT. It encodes CASSTFAGTLNAEAFF.

CDR3 DNA: TGTGCCAGCAGACAGGGGATTGAAGCTTTCTTT. Translation gives CASRQGIEAFF. The rearrangement joins TRBV6-5 to TRBJ1-1, with 7 bases fitting TRBD1. This CDR3 contains 11 residues. Germline-derived CDR1 and CDR2 are MNHEY and SVGAGI. Trimming removed 6 bases from V and 7 bases from J; junction bases left unmatched: 2.

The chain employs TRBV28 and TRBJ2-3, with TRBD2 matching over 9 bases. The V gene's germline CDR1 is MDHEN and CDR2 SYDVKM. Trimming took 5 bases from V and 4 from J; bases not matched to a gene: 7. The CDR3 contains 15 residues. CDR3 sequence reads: CASSPAGGGADTQYF. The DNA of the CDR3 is TGTGCCAGCAGTCCCGCGGGAGGGGGGGCAGATACGCAGTATTTT.

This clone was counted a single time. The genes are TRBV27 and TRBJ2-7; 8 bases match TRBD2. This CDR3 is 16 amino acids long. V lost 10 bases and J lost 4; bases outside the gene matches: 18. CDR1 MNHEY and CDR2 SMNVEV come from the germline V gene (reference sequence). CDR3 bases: TGTGCCATCAGAGCCCGGCGGGGGGAACGGTTTTACGAGCAGTACTTC. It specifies CAIRARRGERFYEQYF.

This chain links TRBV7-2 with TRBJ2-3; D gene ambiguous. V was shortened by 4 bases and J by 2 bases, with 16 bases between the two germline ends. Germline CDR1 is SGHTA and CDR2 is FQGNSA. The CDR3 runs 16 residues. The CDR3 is CASSSRTGPLTDTQYF. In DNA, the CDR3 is TGTGCCAGCAGCTCCCGGACGGGCCCCCTCACAGATACGCAGTATTTT.

CDR3 residues: CASSNAGTSIGELFF. The CDR3 DNA reads as TGCGCCAGCAGTAACGCCGGGACTAGTATCGGGGAGCTGTTTTTT. The chain is built from TRBV10-1 and TRBJ2-2; 8 bases agree with TRBD2. V shed 5 bases, J shed 7 bases, and the junction held 9 bases outside the gene matches. Germline CDR1 is WNHNN and CDR2 is SYGVQD (reference sequence). The CDR3 is 15 residues long.

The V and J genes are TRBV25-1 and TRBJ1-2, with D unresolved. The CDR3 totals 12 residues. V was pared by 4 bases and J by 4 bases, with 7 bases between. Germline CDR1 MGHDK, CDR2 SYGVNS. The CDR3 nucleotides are TGTGCCAGCAGTGTGGACCTCTATGGCTACACCTTC. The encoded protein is CASSVDLYGYTF.

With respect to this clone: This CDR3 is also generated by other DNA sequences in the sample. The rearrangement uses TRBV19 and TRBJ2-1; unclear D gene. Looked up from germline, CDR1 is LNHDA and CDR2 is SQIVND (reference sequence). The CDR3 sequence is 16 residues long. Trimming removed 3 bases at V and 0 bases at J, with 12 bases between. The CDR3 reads CASSIPLGSSYNEQFF. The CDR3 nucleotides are TGTGCCAGTAGTATTCCACTCGGAAGCTCCTACAATGAGCAGTTCTTC.

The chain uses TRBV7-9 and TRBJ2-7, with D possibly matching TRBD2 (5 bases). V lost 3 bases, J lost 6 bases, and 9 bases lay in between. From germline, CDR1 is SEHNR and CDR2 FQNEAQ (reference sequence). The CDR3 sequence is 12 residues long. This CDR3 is CASSFAGGEQYF. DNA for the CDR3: TGTGCCAGCAGCTTTGCGGGTGGCGAGCAGTACTTC.